This TCR beta chain is from a study of response to subunit inactivated influenza vaccine. Notes on the study in general: The authors put forward the suggestion that each seasonal influenza vaccination may bring in only a limited number of new T cells.

V gave up 5 bases and J gave up 2 bases, with 19 bases separating them. The CDR3 totals 17 residues. In regard to this clonotype: The antigen is unknown.

TCRdb re-called the RT-PCR reads with MiXCR, one entry per CDR3 protein. The profile shows 650,000 to 800,000 distinct CDR3 sequences, about 15% of them singletons. The clonotype comes from a man aged 50 to 59 who received an inactivated influenza vaccine. The V and J genes are TRBV12-3 or TRBV12-4 and TRBJ2-1; tentatively, D is TRBD2 (6 bases). Source: PBMCs from blood, taken 14 days before vaccination. This chain's CDR3 is CASSPASRGGTYNEQFF. Here the CDR3 DNA reads TGTGCCAGCAGTCCAGCTAGCCGCGGAGGGACCTACAATGAGCAGTTCTTC.